This T cell receptor beta chain was recovered during a study of blood T cell repertoires in COVID-19. Per the original data handling: Reference gene primers were amplified, and this amplification served to estimate nucleated cell counts. Generated by immunoSEQ multiplex PCR, the TCRdb table keeps only in-frame clones and is missing some. Clone size and the V and J calls come from that table; the DNA yielded D and trimming. Seen here are about 350,000 clones, about 89% observed once, and the top ten hold 5.3%. The V end was cut by 0 bases, the J end by 9 bases, with 9 bases between. This CDR3 spans 13 amino acids. Per germline, CDR1 MNHEY and CDR2 SVGEGT. Assignments of participants to cohorts depended upon their own reported clinical history.

V usage is TRBV6-2 or TRBV6-3 and J usage is TRBJ2-1, with a possible D match to TRBD1 (6 bases). The clonotype comes from a woman aged 30 to 39 who had recovered from COVID-19. Input material: PBMCs or T cells enriched from blood (not recorded which). The CDR3 loop reads CASSYSRGLEQFF. The CDR3 nucleotides are TGTGCCAGCAGTTACTCCAGGGGTCTTGAGCAGTTCTTC.